Sequencing of this TCR beta chain was carried out in a study of shared clonotypes between healthy human individuals. Overall study results and limits: When naive CD4 clonotypes were compared across a handful of donors, 4% to 6.5% were shared.

Naive CD8 cells lacked CD45RO, underwent positive selection for CCR7 and left out terminally differentiated effector memory CD45RA+ cells. This clone appeared a single time. Its antigen is undetermined. The material for each subset, its genomic DNA, was split evenly across several immunoSEQ plates. Profiling relied on immunoSEQ multiplex PCR, and the TCRdb table lists in-frame clones only, not all of them. The sample lists fewer than 850,000 clones; 95% to 97% were seen once. CDR1 SNHLY and CDR2 FYNNEI come from the germline V gene. With 5 bases removed from V and 0 bases from J, the gap between germline ends came to 11 bases. CDR3 size: 15 residues.

The source of this sequence is a man aged 25 to 40 in good health. The specimen was naive CD8+ T cells sorted from blood. The chain carries TRBV2 and TRBJ2-1; weak D call: TRBD2 (5 bases). CDR3 region: CASSTTRLSYNEQFF. As DNA, the CDR3 is TGTGCCAGCAGTACTACTAGGCTCTCCTACAATGAGCAGTTCTTC.